Listed below are T cell receptor beta chains from one sample, sequenced in a study of T cell responses to AZD1222 COVID-19 vaccine. This table comes from immunoSEQ multiplex PCR, and its TCRdb copy is limited to in-frame clones, with some not included. The repertoire holds more than 100,000 clones, with about 92% as singletons. This specimen consisted of peripheral blood, obtained on day 0 of AZD1222 vaccination. The receptors here all came from an adult in good health. Both conserved end residues are trimmed from each CDR3. Fields, in order: clone size, D gene, V gene, J gene, CDR3 protein. The D gene is left open where the match is weak. Expanded clones are given a class, and other clones once, few, many or no size at all.

once	.	TRBV4-3	TRBJ2-3	ASSQSSANTDTQY
.	TRBD1	TRBV6-5	TRBJ1-2	ASSRSGTAIYGYT
.	.	TRBV10-2	TRBJ1-5	ASSEGGSNSNQPQH
.	TRBD1	TRBV19	TRBJ1-1	ASSTGTVMNTEAF
.	.	TRBV11-2	TRBJ2-6	ASSLGAGPYSGANVLT
.	TRBD1	TRBV6-5	TRBJ1-2	ASSPGGYGYT
.	.	TRBV3-1/TRBV3-2	TRBJ1-3	ASSQAVSGNTIY
.	.	TRBV24-1	TRBJ1-1	ATSETGFTEAF
.	TRBD1	TRBV28	TRBJ2-7	ASTLTTGGWEQY
.	.	TRBV28	TRBJ1-1	ASATRNTEAF
.	.	TRBV18	TRBJ2-5	ASSQGPSETQY
once	.	TRBV7-8	TRBJ1-1	ASSLGSFGNTEAF
.	.	TRBV9	TRBJ1-3	ASSVLAGDSGNTIY
.	.	TRBV28	TRBJ2-7	ASSRVLGYEQY
.	.	TRBV21-1	TRBJ1-5	ASSKVGQPQH
.	.	TRBV5-1	TRBJ1-4	ASSLQTRGGQEKLF
.	.	TRBV6-2/TRBV6-3	TRBJ1-2	ASSSLQTGYGYT
.	.	TRBV15	TRBJ1-2	ATSSGSGALNYGYT
once	.	TRBV5-1	TRBJ2-3	ASSPGDDGDTQY
.	TRBD2	TRBV27	TRBJ2-5	ASSKLAGNQETQY
.	TRBD1	TRBV28	TRBJ1-3	ASSPQGGLHSGNTIY
.	.	TRBV28	TRBJ2-7	ASSLYPDRTYEQY
.	.	TRBV19	TRBJ2-3	ASSTVMGSTDTQY
.	.	TRBV7-8	TRBJ2-7	ASSLKRDKPYEQY
.	TRBD1	TRBV25-1	TRBJ1-2	ASSSWDSKKYGYT
.	TRBD2	TRBV15	TRBJ2-3	ATASGLTSTDTQY
.	.	TRBV24-1	TRBJ2-5	ATSDFLGQETQY
.	.	TRBV3-1/TRBV3-2	TRBJ1-3	ASSPRGDFSGNTIY
.	TRBD2	TRBV12-5	TRBJ2-2	ASGPGTSGINTGELF
.	.	TRBV4-3	TRBJ1-2	ASSQDVGRVLNYGYT
.	TRBD1	TRBV5-5	TRBJ1-5	ASTRSADRAGNQPQH
.	.	TRBV24-1	TRBJ1-4	ATRTKIYQGGLF
once	.	TRBV28	TRBJ1-5	ASTESGRGPQH
.	.	TRBV24-1	TRBJ2-1	ATSDYGTLDEQF
.	.	TRBV27	TRBJ2-4	ASSLDGKNIQY
.	.	TRBV10-3	TRBJ1-4	AISESGGKGEKLF
.	.	TRBV10-1	TRBJ1-1	ASRAALNTEAF
.	.	TRBV7-2	TRBJ2-5	ASSNGGGETQY
once	.	TRBV19	TRBJ2-1	ASIPRGDRPYSSYNEQF
.	.	TRBV25-1	TRBJ1-1	ASSEYYVGGRNTEAF
once	TRBD2	TRBV9	TRBJ2-1	ASSVGTGTSGNYEQF
.	TRBD1	TRBV6-2/TRBV6-3	TRBJ1-1	ASSYGQGTTEAF
.	TRBD2	TRBV5-8	TRBJ2-1	ASSLQASGATNEQF
.	.	TRBV19	TRBJ2-7	ASSAGYEQY
.	.	TRBV9	TRBJ1-2	ASSVGNSLYGYT
.	.	TRBV7-8	TRBJ1-2	ASSLAKTGFNYGYT
.	.	TRBV19	TRBJ1-1	ASSIVSRANTEAF
.	TRBD1	TRBV6-5	TRBJ1-2	ASRPQGVLYGYT
.	TRBD1	TRBV11-2	TRBJ1-2	ASALSTGGSSNYGYT
.	TRBD1	TRBV7-9	TRBJ1-4	ASSLGEGASNEKLF
.	TRBD2	TRBV4-3	TRBJ2-3	ASSQESSGGLTDTQY